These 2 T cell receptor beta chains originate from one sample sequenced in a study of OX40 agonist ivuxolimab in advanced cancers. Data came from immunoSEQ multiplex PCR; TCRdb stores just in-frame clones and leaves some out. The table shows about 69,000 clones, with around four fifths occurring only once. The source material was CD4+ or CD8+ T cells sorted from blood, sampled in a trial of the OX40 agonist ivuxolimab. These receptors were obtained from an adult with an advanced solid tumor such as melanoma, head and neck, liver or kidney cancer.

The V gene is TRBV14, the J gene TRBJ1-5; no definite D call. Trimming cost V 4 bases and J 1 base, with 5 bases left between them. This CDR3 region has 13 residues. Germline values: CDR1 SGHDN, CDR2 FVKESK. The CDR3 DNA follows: TGTGCCAGCAGCCCCGACAGCAATCAGCCCCAGCATTTT. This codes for CASSPDSNQPQHF.

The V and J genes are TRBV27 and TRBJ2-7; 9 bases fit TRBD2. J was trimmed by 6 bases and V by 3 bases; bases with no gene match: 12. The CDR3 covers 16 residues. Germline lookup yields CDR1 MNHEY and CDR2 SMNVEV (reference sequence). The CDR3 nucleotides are TGTGCCAGCAGTTTTGAAGCCGCGGGAGGGCTGGCCGAGCAGTACTTC. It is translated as CASSFEAAGGLAEQYF.